These 27 T cell receptor beta chains originate from one sample sequenced in a study of T-cell reconstitution after alpha-beta-depleted transplantation in children. This sample's TCRbeta library carried unique molecular identifier barcodes. TCRdb re-called the PCR reads through MiXCR, storing one row per CDR3 protein. Of 250,000 to 300,000 distinct CDR3 sequences listed, 9.5% to 10% are singletons. Sample: PBMCs from the stem cell graft donor, taken from the stem cell graft. These receptors were taken from a human donor who donated a stem cell graft to a child with SCID.

The rearrangement links TRBV5-1 to TRBJ2-1; D is possibly TRBD1 (6 bases). This CDR3 contains 17 residues. Germline V CDR1 and CDR2: SGHRS, YFSETQ. With 0 bases removed from V and 6 bases from J, the gap between germline ends came to 19 bases. CDR3 region: CASSLGLETGIFNEQFF. CDR3 bases: TGCGCCAGCAGCTTGGGACTCGAGACAGGTATTTTCAATGAGCAGTTCTTC.

This clonotype was found a few times. The chain joins TRBV10-3 to TRBJ2-3; 10 nucleotides align to TRBD1. Germline V gene lookup returns CDR1 ENHRY and CDR2 SYGVKD. The CDR3 has 15 residues. V dropped 4 bases and J dropped 3; count of bases not matched to a gene: 4. CDR3 nucleotides: TGTGCCATCAGTGCAGACAGGGGGCGGACAGATACGCAGTATTTT. The encoded protein is CAISADRGRTDTQYF.

The table lists this clonotype with many counts. V gene TRBV12-3 or TRBV12-4 combines with J gene TRBJ2-7; no clear D gene. This CDR3 spans 13 amino acids. V was trimmed by 6 bases and J by 7 bases, leaving 16 bases between them. CDR3: CASSSDRVGEQYF. The CDR3 nucleotides are TGTGCCAGCAGCTCGGACCGGGTGGGGGAGCAGTACTTC.

The chain carries TRBV18 and TRBJ2-1, with 9 bases lining up with TRBD2. J lost 2 bases, V lost 3 bases, and 8 bases had no gene match. Germline lookup yields CDR1 KGHSH and CDR2 LQKENI. CDR3 size: 17 residues. The CDR3 region is CASSPSVLAGAYNEQFF. CDR3 nucleotide sequence: TGTGCCAGCTCACCTTCGGTTTTAGCGGGGGCCTACAATGAGCAGTTCTTC.

The chain combines TRBV29-1 with TRBJ2-4; D remains unclear. CDR1 is SQVTM and CDR2 is ANQGSEA in the germline V gene. Trimming left V 4 bases short and J 6 bases short, with 19 bases between. This CDR3 is built from 15 residues. CDR3 bases: TGCAGCGTTGTAGTCGGGCCGGGTTTGTTAAACATTCAGTACTTC. It specifies CSVVVGPGLLNIQYF.

This clonotype showed up many times. J is TRBJ2-3 and V is TRBV18; D perhaps matches TRBD2 (5 bases). Germline lookup yields CDR1 KGHSH and CDR2 LQKENI. V dropped 4 bases and J dropped 1 base, with 12 bases sitting between them. This CDR3 has 15 amino acids. CDR3 sequence reads: CASSLGRSGTDTQYF. The CDR3 DNA is TGTGCCAGCTCACTGGGGAGATCTGGCACAGATACGCAGTATTTT.

The chain joins TRBV10-3 to TRBJ1-1; 7 bases agree with TRBD1. This CDR3 contains 16 residues. Germline assignment: CDR1 ENHRY and CDR2 SYGVKD. V trimming: 5 bases; J trimming: 8 bases; junction bases outside the gene matches: 17. The CDR3 DNA follows: TGTGCCATCAGTCCCAACCAGGGGGATTTCGGAGGGGAAGCTTTCTTT. Translated: CAISPNQGDFGGEAFF.

The CDR3: CASSYSASGTYEQYF. CDR3 nucleotide sequence: TGTGCCAGCAGTTACTCAGCTAGCGGTACCTACGAGCAGTACTTC. The gene calls are TRBV6-5 and TRBJ2-7; 7 bases map to TRBD2. This CDR3 is 15 amino acids long. V lost 0 bases and J lost 2; bases outside the gene matches: 4. Germline CDR1 is MNHEY and CDR2 is SVGAGI.

This clonotype was detected ten times or more. The CDR3 loop is CASSPGDSQETQYF. In DNA, the CDR3 is TGTGCCAGCAGTCCCGGGGACTCCCAAGAGACCCAGTACTTC. The chain is built from TRBV28 and TRBJ2-5; a possible D gene is TRBD2 (6 bases). Germline loops: CDR1 MDHEN, CDR2 SYDVKM. Trimming stripped 5 bases from V and 1 base from J, with 11 bases between. The CDR3 is made up of 14 amino acids.

V and J are TRBV5-8 and TRBJ2-7, with D unresolved. CDR1 and CDR2 from the germline V gene are SGHTS and YDEGEE. The CDR3 is 11 amino acids. Trimming cost V 1 base and J 7 bases, with 6 bases left between them. This chain's CDR3 is CASSLIREQYF. The CDR3 DNA follows: TGTGCCAGCAGCTTGATACGAGAGCAGTACTTC. Full variable domain (missing parts from reference TRBV5-8 and TRBJ2-7): EAGVTQSPTHLIKTRGQQATLRCSPISGHTSVYWYQQALGLGLQFLLWYDEGEERNRGNFPPRFSGRQFPNYSSELNVNALELEDSALYLCASSLIREQYFGPGTRLTVT.

This clonotype was seen at least ten times. The genes are TRBV12-3 or TRBV12-4 and TRBJ1-5; D uncertain. The V end lost 1 base, the J end lost 7 bases, and 5 bases lay between the germline ends. The CDR3 runs 12 residues. CDR3 in amino acids: CASSLGPQPQHF. In nucleotides, the CDR3 is TGTGCCAGCAGTTTAGGCCCGCAGCCCCAGCATTTT.

This clonotype was detected a few times. J is TRBJ2-5 and V is TRBV12-3 or TRBV12-4; the match to TRBD2 covers 9 bases. The CDR3 is 15 amino acids. V lost 3 bases to trimming and J lost 1 base; unmatched junction nucleotides: 3. The CDR3 is CASSFRGGAQETQYF. CDR3 DNA sequence: TGTGCCAGCAGTTTTCGCGGGGGGGCCCAAGAGACCCAGTACTTC.

This clonotype was detected a few times. The genes are TRBV12-3 or TRBV12-4 and TRBJ2-7; 11 nucleotides agree with TRBD1. This CDR3 contains 13 residues. V gave up 7 bases and J gave up 5 bases; unmatched junction bases: 4. In nucleotides, the CDR3 is TGTGCCAGCACAGGGACAGGGGGGGACGAGCAGTACTTC. The encoded protein is CASTGTGGDEQYF.

Ten or more counts support this clonotype. The chain uses TRBV25-1 and TRBJ2-2, with no clear D. The CDR3 loop spans 13 amino acids. CDR1 and CDR2 (germline): MGHDK, SYGVNS. V was trimmed by 4 bases and J by 0 bases, leaving 3 bases between them. As DNA, the CDR3 is TGTGCCAGCAGTGGGCCGAACACCGGGGAGCTGTTTTTT. Encoded protein: CASSGPNTGELFF. The variable domain in full, completed from reference TRBV25-1 and TRBJ2-2, reads EADIYQTPRYLVIGTGKKITLECSQTMGHDKMYWYQQDPGMELHLIHYSYGVNSTEKGDLSSESTVSRIRTEHFPLTLESARPSHTSQYLCASSGPNTGELFFGEGSRLTVL.

This chain joins TRBV10-2 and TRBJ2-3, with unresolved D. The CDR3 is made up of 13 amino acids. V gave up 4 bases and J gave up 2 bases, with 7 bases separating them. In germline, CDR1 is WSHSY, CDR2 SAAADI. CDR3 DNA sequence: TGCGCCAGCAGTGTTGAGGTCACAGATACGCAGTATTTT. This translates into CASSVEVTDTQYF.

Here the CDR3 DNA reads TGCGCCAGCAGCTTCGGGACAGATTACACCGGGGAGCTGTTTTTT. Amino acids: CASSFGTDYTGELFF. The chain combines TRBV5-1 with TRBJ2-2, with 7 bases aligning to TRBD1. Germline CDR1 and CDR2: SGHRS and YFSETQ. J was trimmed by 3 bases and V by 2 bases; bases with no gene match: 4. CDR3 length equals 15 residues.

This clonotype occurred a few times. The chain links TRBV18 to TRBJ2-3; D remains unclear. Germline V gene lookup returns CDR1 KGHSH and CDR2 LQKENI. This CDR3 spans 15 amino acids. Between the trimmed V and J ends, which lost 1 base and 0 bases, there was a span of 8 bases. For the CDR3, the DNA is TGTGCCAGCTCACCACAGGGCCCGAGCACAGATACGCAGTATTTT. Translation: CASSPQGPSTDTQYF.

The rearrangement uses TRBV6-5 and TRBJ1-2; TRBD1 matches 9 bases. The CDR3 totals 15 residues. In germline, CDR1 is MNHEY, CDR2 SVGAGI. The J segment lost 2 bases and the V segment lost 2 bases, leaving 3 bases of the junction unmatched. The CDR3 here is CASSYLQGANYGYTF. DNA for the CDR3: TGTGCCAGCAGTTACCTACAGGGGGCAAACTATGGCTACACCTTC.

This clonotype was seen many times. V is TRBV6-5 and J is TRBJ1-6; no reliable D call. The CDR3 loop spans 13 amino acids. Germline values: CDR1 MNHEY, CDR2 SVGAGI. V shed 6 bases and J shed 10 bases, with 13 bases lying between them. CDR3 sequence reads: CASRLTSGSPLHF. Here the CDR3 DNA reads TGTGCCAGCAGACTCACCTCGGGATCACCCCTCCACTTT.

This clonotype was counted between two and nine times. This sequence joins TRBV24-1 and TRBJ2-5, with 7 bases identical to TRBD2. CDR1 KGHDR and CDR2 SFDVKD come from the germline V gene. The CDR3 consists of 13 residues. With 4 bases clipped from V and 7 bases from J, the junction kept 5 bases outside the gene matches. CDR3 sequence: CATSDGPGGTQYF. In DNA form, the CDR3 reads TGTGCCACCAGTGACGGACCGGGGGGGACCCAGTACTTC.

The chain combines TRBV5-1 with TRBJ2-2; no reliable D call. The germline CDR1 and CDR2 sequences are SGHRS and YFSETQ. This CDR3 has 14 amino acids. Trimming removed 6 bases at V and 1 base at J, with 10 bases between. The CDR3 sequence is CASTPSWNTGELFF. The CDR3 DNA reads as TGCGCCAGCACCCCGAGCTGGAACACCGGGGAGCTGTTTTTT.

This clonotype was seen at least ten times. In DNA form, the CDR3 reads TGTGCCAGCACCAAACAGGGACAGATGCCTGGAAACACCATATATTTT. Residues: CASTKQGQMPGNTIYF. The chain joins TRBV6-5 to TRBJ1-3; 7 nucleotides agree with TRBD1. Trimming took 7 bases from V and 2 from J; bases not matched to a gene: 11. From germline, CDR1 is MNHEY and CDR2 SVGAGI. The CDR3 has 16 residues.

This clonotype has more than one count but fewer than ten. The CDR3: CASSDRTGGRKTQYF. The DNA for the CDR3 is TGTGCCAGCAGTGACCGAACAGGGGGCCGGAAGACCCAGTACTTC. The rearrangement joins TRBV2 to TRBJ2-5; 9 bases agree with TRBD1. The CDR3 extends over 15 amino acids. Trimming removed 3 bases from V and 6 bases from J; junction bases left unmatched: 8. Germline V lookup: CDR1 SNHLY, CDR2 FYNNEI.

This clonotype was detected only a few times. The chain combines TRBV11-2 with TRBJ2-7; D gene uncertain. Trimming shortened V by 2 bases and J by 3 bases, and 11 bases separated the two germline ends. Germline V lookup: CDR1 SGHAT, CDR2 FQNNGV. The CDR3 is 14 amino acids. The CDR3 protein is CASSLRLGYYEQYF. The DNA for the CDR3 is TGTGCCAGCAGCTTAAGATTGGGGTACTACGAGCAGTACTTC. Full variable domain (rest looked up from reference TRBV11-2 and TRBJ2-7): EAGVAQSPRYKIIEKRQSVAFWCNPISGHATLYWYQQILGQGPKLLIQFQNNGVVDDSQLPKDRFSAERLKGVDSTLKIQPAKLEDSAVYLCASSLRLGYYEQYFGPGTRLTVT.

The CDR3 loop is CASSDRKNPNTGELFF. CDR3 sequence (DNA): TGTGCCAGCAGTGATCGGAAGAATCCGAACACCGGGGAGCTGTTTTTT. The chain joins TRBV25-1 to TRBJ2-2; no clear D. Germline CDR1 reads MGHDK; CDR2 reads SYGVNS. V shed 3 bases and J shed 0 bases, with 11 bases lying between them. The CDR3 has 16 amino acids.

The chain joins TRBV12-3 or TRBV12-4 to TRBJ2-5; weak D call: TRBD1 (6 bases). The CDR3 runs 19 residues. CDR3 loop: CTCSLTARLGGTRQETQYF. In nucleotides, the CDR3 is TGTACCTGCAGTTTAACTGCTCGGTTAGGGGGAACTCGGCAAGAGACCCAGTACTTC.

This clonotype was detected only a few times. CDR3 sequence (DNA): TGTGCCAGCACCTCTGGACAGGGAAGATCCTACGAGCAGTACTTC. This gives the protein CASTSGQGRSYEQYF. The gene calls are TRBV7-9 and TRBJ2-7; TRBD1 agrees at 8 bases. The CDR3 contains 15 residues. CDR1 and CDR2 (germline): SEHNR, FQNEAQ (reference sequence). Trimming at V came to 7 bases and at J to 1 base, leaving 9 bases not matched to a gene.